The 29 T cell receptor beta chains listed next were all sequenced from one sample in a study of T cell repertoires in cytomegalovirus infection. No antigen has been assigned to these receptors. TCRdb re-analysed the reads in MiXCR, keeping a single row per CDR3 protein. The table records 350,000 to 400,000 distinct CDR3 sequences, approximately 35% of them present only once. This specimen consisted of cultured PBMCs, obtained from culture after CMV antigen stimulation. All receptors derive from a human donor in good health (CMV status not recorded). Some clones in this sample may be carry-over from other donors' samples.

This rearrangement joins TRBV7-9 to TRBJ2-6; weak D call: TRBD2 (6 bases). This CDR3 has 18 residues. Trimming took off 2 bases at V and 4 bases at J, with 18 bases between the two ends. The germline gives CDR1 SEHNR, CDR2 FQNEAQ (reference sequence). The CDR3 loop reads CASSLWGLAQQGANVLTF. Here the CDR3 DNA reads TGTGCCAGCAGCTTATGGGGACTCGCTCAGCAGGGGGCCAACGTCCTGACTTTC.

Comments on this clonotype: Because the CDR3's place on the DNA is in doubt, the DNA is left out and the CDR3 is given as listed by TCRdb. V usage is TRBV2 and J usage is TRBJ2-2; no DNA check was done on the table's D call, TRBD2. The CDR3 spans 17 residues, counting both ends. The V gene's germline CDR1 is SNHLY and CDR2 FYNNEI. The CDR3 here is CASRGPSAGLRAGELFF.

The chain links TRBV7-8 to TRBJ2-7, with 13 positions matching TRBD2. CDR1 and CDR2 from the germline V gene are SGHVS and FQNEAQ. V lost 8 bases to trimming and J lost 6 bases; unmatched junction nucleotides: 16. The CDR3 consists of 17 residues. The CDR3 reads CASPRGGTSGISVEQYF. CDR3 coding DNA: TGTGCCAGCCCCAGGGGAGGGACTAGCGGGATAAGTGTCGAGCAGTACTTC.

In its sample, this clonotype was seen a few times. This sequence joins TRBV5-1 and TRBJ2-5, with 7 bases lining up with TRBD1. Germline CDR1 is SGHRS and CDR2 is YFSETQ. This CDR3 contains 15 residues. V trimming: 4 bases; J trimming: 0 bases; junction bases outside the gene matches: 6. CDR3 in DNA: TGCGCCAGCAGCGTACAACAGGGGTACCAAGAGACCCAGTACTTC. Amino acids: CASSVQQGYQETQYF.

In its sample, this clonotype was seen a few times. The chain's CDR3 is CASIMGSWAYNEQFF. DNA for the CDR3: TGTGCCAGCATCATGGGGTCTTGGGCCTACAATGAGCAGTTCTTC. The chain carries TRBV12-3 or TRBV12-4 and TRBJ2-1; D gene unclear. Trimming shortened V by 7 bases and J by 2 bases, and 15 bases separated the two germline ends. There are 15 residues in the CDR3.

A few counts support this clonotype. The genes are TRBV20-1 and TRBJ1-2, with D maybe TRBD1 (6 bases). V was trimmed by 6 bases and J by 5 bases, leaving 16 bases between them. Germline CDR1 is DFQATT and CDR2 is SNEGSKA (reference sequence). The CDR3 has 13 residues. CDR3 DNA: TGCAGTGCCGCGGACAGTAGCGATTATGGCTACACCTTC. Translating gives CSAADSSDYGYTF.

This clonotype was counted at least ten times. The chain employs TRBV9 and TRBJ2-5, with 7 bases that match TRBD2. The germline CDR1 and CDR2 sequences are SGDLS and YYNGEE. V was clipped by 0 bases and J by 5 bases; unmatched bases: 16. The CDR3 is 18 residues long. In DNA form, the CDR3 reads TGTGCCAGCAGCGTAGGTGGGGTAGGAAGGGGACTACGGGAGACCCAGTACTTC. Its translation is CASSVGGVGRGLRETQYF.

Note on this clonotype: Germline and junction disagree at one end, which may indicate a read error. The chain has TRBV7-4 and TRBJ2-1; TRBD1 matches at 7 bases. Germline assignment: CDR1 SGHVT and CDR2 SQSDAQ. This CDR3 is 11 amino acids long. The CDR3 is CASRATGYVLF. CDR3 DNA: TGTGCCAGCAGGGCGACAGGGTACGTCCTCTTC.

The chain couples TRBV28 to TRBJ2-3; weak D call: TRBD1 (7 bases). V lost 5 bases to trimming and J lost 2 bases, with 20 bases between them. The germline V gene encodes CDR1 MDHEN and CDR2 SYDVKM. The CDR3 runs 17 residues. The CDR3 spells CASSAGQPLGDTDTQYF. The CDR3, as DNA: TGTGCCAGCAGTGCGGGACAGCCGCTCGGGGACACAGATACGCAGTATTTT. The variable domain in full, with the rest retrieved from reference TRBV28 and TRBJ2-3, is DVKVTQSSRYLVKRTGEKVFLECVQDMDHENMFWYRQDPGLGLRLIYFSYDVKMKEKGDIPEGYSVSREKKERFSLILESASTNQTSMYLCASSAGQPLGDTDTQYFGPGTRLTVL.

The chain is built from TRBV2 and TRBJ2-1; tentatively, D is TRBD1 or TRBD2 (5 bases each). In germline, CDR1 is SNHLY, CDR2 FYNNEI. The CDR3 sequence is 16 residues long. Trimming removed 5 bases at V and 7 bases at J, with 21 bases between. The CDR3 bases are TGTGCCAGCAGTCCAACTTGGACTGGGGACCTTAATGAGCAGTTCTTC. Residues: CASSPTWTGDLNEQFF.

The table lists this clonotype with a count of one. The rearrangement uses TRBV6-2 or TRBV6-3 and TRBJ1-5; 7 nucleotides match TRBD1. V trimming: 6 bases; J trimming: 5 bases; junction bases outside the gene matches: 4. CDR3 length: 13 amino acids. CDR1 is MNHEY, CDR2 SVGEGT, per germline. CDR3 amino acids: CASRRTGDQPQHF. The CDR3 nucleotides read TGTGCCAGCAGACGGACAGGAGATCAGCCCCAGCATTTT.

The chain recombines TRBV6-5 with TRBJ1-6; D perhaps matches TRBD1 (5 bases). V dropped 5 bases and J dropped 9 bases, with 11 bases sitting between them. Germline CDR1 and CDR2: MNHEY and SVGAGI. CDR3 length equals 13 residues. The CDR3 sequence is CASSRGVGSPLHF. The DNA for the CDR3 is TGTGCCAGCAGTCGGGGGGTAGGTTCACCCCTCCACTTT.

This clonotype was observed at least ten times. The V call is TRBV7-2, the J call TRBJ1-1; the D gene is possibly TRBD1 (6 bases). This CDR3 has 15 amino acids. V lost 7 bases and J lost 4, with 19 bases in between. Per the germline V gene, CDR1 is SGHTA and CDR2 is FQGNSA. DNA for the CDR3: TGTGCCAGCATGGGAGTTCTGGGGGCTGGCACTGAAGCTTTCTTT. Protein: CASMGVLGAGTEAFF.

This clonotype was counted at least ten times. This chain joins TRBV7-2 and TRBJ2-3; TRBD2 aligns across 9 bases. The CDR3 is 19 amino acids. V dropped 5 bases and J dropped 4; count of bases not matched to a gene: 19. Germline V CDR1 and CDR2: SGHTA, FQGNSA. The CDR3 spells CASSRRLAGRNTFADTQYF. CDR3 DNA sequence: TGTGCCAGCAGCCGCAGGCTAGCGGGAAGGAACACATTCGCAGATACGCAGTATTTT.

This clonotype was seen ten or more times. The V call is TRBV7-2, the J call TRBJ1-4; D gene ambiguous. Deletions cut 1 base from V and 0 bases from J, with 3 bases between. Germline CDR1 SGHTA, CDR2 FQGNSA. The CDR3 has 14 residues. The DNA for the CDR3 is TGTGCCAGCAGCTTAGGAGCAACTAATGAAAAACTGTTTTTT. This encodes CASSLGATNEKLFF.

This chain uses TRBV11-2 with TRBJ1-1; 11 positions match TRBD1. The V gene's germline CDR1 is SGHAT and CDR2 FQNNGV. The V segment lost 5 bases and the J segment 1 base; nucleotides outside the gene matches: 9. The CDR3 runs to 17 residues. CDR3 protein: CASSRGQGVLGNTEAFF. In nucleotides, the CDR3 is TGTGCCAGCAGCAGGGGACAGGGGGTACTCGGGAACACTGAAGCTTTCTTT.

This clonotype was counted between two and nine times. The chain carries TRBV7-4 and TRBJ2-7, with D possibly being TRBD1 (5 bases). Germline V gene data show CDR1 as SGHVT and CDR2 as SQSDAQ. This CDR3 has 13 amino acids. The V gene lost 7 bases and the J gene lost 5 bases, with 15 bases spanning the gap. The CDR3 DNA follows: TGTGCCAGCACCGGACAATGGCCCCACGAGCAGTACTTC. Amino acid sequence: CASTGQWPHEQYF.

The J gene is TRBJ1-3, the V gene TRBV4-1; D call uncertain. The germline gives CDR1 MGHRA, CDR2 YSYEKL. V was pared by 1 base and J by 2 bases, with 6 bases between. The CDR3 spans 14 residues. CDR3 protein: CASSQASTGNTIYF. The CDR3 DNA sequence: TGCGCCAGCAGCCAAGCGTCGACTGGAAACACCATATATTTT.

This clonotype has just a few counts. This CDR3 is CASSLPDGQFGNTIYF. The CDR3 bases are TGTGCCAGCAGCTTACCCGACGGACAGTTTGGAAACACCATATATTTT. The J gene is TRBJ1-3, the V gene TRBV7-8; weak D call: TRBD1 (6 bases). The CDR3 has 16 amino acids. Deletions cut 2 bases from V and 3 bases from J, with 14 bases between. The germline V gene encodes CDR1 SGHVS and CDR2 FQNEAQ.

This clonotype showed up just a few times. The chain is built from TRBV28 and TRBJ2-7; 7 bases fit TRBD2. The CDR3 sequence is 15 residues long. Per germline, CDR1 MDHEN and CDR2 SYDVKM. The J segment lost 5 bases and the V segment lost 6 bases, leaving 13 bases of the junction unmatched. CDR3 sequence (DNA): TGTGCCAGCAGGCCTCCCGCAGCGGGGCCCCACGAGCAGTACTTC. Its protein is CASRPPAAGPHEQYF.

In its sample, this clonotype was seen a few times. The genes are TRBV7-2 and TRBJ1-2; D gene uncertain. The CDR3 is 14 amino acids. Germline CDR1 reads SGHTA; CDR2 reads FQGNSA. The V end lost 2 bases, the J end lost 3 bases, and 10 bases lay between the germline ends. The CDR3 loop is CASSLRRLDYGYTF. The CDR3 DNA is TGTGCCAGCAGCTTAAGAAGGTTGGACTATGGCTACACCTTC.

CDR3 DNA sequence: TGTGCCAGCGAGATAGGGCAGGCCAACTCTGGGGCCAACGTCCTGACTTTC. Translating gives CASEIGQANSGANVLTF. The chain couples TRBV6-2 or TRBV6-3 to TRBJ2-6; D is uncertain. The CDR3 extends over 17 amino acids. Looked up from germline, CDR1 is MNHEY and CDR2 is SVGEGT. V lost 8 bases and J lost 0, with 17 bases in between.

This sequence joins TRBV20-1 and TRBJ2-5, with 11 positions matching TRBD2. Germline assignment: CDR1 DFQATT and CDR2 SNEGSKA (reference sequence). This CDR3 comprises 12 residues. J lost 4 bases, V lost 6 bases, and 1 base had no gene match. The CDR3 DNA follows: TGCAGTGCAGGGACTAGCGGAGAGACCCAGTACTTC. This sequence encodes CSAGTSGETQYF.

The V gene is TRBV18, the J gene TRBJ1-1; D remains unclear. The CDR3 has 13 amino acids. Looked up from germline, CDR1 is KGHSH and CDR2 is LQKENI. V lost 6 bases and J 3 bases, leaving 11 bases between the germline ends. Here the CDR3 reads CASSHSRDTEAFF. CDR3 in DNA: TGTGCCAGCTCCCATTCGAGGGACACTGAAGCTTTCTTT.

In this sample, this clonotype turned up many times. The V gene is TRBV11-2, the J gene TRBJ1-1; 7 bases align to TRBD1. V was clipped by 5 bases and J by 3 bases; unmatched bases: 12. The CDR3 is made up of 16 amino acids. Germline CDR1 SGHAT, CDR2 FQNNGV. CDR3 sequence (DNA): TGTGCCAGCAGCATCGGGACAGTCATCGGGGACACTGAAGCTTTCTTT. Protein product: CASSIGTVIGDTEAFF.

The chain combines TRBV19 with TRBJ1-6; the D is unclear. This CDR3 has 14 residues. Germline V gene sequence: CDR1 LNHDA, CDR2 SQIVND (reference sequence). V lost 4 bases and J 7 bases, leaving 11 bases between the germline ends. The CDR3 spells CASSSEVPNSPLHF. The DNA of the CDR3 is TGTGCCAGTAGTAGCGAGGTACCGAATTCACCCCTCCACTTT. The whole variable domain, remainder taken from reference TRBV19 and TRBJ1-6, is DGGITQSPKYLFRKEGQNVTLSCEQNLNHDAMYWYRQDPGQGLRLIYYSQIVNDFQKGDIAEGYSVSREKKESFPLTVTSAQKNPTAFYLCASSSEVPNSPLHFGNGTRLTVT.

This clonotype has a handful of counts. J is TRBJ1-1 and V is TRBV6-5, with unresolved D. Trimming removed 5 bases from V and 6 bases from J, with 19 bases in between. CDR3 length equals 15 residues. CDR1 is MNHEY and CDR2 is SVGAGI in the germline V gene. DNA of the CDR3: TGTGCCAGCAGTCGAGACATTGACCCCCTCGCTGAAGCTTTCTTT. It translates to CASSRDIDPLAEAFF.

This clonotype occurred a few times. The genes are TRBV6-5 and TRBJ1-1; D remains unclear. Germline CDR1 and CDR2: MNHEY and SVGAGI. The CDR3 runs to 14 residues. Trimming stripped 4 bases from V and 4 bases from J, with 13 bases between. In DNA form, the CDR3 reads TGTGCCAGCAGTTCGCCACGGGAAAGCACTGAAGCTTTCTTT. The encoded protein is CASSSPRESTEAFF.

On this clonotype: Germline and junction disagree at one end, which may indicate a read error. The CDR3 reads CASSFRASGRVGETRYF. For the CDR3, the DNA is TGTGCCAGCAGCTTTAGGGCTAGCGGGAGGGTCGGAGAGACCCGGTACTTC. The V call is TRBV11-2, the J call TRBJ2-5; 12 nucleotides agree with TRBD2. The CDR3 has 17 residues. Germline V gives CDR1 SGHAT, CDR2 FQNNGV. The variable domain in full, completed from reference TRBV11-2 and TRBJ2-5, reads EAGVAQSPRYKIIEKRQSVAFWCNPISGHATLYWYQQILGQGPKLLIQFQNNGVVDDSQLPKDRFSAERLKGVDSTLKIQPAKLEDSAVYLCASSFRASGRVGETRYFGPGTRLLVL.